This T cell receptor beta chain was sequenced for a study of blood T cell repertoires in COVID-19. Study-level background: Sample material is recorded as cDNA or gDNA derived from T cells, B-cell-depleted T cells, or PBMCs.

Patients of the Seattle cohort, enrolled during active infection, were followed longitudinally. Original handling: Nucleated cell number was recorded as an estimate derived from reference gene primer amplification. Clones were sequenced by immunoSEQ multiplex PCR, and TCRdb holds only the in-frame ones, with some missing. V, J and clone size are those of that table, while D and trimming were read from the DNA. The sample records 60,000 or so clones, around 80% being singletons. CDR3 size: 19 residues. V was pared by 2 bases and J by 8 bases, with 30 bases between. In germline, CDR1 is SGHVS, CDR2 FQNEAQ.

This chain links TRBV7-8 with TRBJ1-2, with D perhaps matching TRBD1 (5 bases). This TCR was recovered from a man aged 25 to 40 with COVID-19, enrolled during active disease. The sequencing input was peripheral blood. CDR3 sequence: CASSLIRLGAHRRMGGYTF. DNA of the CDR3: TGTGCCAGCAGCTTAATACGTTTAGGTGCGCACAGGCGGATGGGAGGCTACACCTTC.